Below, 31 T cell receptor beta chains from the same sample are listed, as sequenced in a study of radiotherapy plus CTLA-4 blockade in lung cancer. Profiling relied on immunoSEQ multiplex PCR, and the TCRdb table lists in-frame clones only, not all of them. The top ten clones hold about 3.5% of a sample with about 110,000 clones, about four fifths of them seen once. The sample consisted of peripheral blood, taken from a patient treated with radiotherapy plus ipilimumab. The receptors derive from a human donor with non-small cell lung cancer that progressed on radiotherapy plus ipilimumab. Some clones in this sample may be carry-over from other donors' samples.

Comment on this clone: The junction differs from germline at one of its ends, possibly a read error. V usage is TRBV6-6 and J usage is TRBJ2-6; maybe TRBD2 (6 bases). This CDR3 has 16 amino acids. Germline-derived CDR1 and CDR2 are MNHNY and SVGAGI (reference sequence). The CDR3: CASSHSSRGGANVLTF. The CDR3 nucleotides read TGTGCCAGCAGTCACTCATCACGGGGGGGGGCCAACGTCCTGACTTTC.

The chain joins TRBV11-3 to TRBJ2-5; 8 bases fit TRBD2. The CDR3 loop spans 13 amino acids. The germline gives CDR1 SGHNT, CDR2 YENEEA. With 4 bases clipped from V and 5 bases from J, the junction kept 3 bases outside the gene matches. The CDR3, as DNA: TGTGCCAGCAGCTCACTAGCGGAGGAGACCCAGTACTTC. Translating gives CASSSLAEETQYF.

The CDR3 DNA is TGTGCCAGCAGTTTCAGGGTTGGTAATTCACCCCTCCACTTT. Amino acid sequence: CASSFRVGNSPLHF. The V gene is TRBV27, the J gene TRBJ1-6; D perhaps matches TRBD1 (5 bases). V dropped 3 bases and J dropped 6 bases, with 9 bases sitting between them. Germline lookup yields CDR1 MNHEY and CDR2 SMNVEV (reference sequence). The CDR3 runs 14 residues.

The genes are TRBV5-1 and TRBJ2-5; D ambiguous. The CDR3 spans 13 residues. V was cut by 0 bases and J by 3 bases, with 6 bases left in between. Germline CDR1 SGHRS, CDR2 YFSETQ. CDR3 sequence: CASSLEAEETQYF. DNA for the CDR3: TGCGCCAGCAGCTTGGAGGCGGAAGAGACCCAGTACTTC.

This clone came up a few times. The genes are TRBV4-2 and TRBJ2-5, with D possibly being TRBD1 or TRBD2 (5 bases each). V lost 0 bases to trimming and J lost 7 bases, with 21 bases between them. The CDR3 spans 17 residues. The germline gives CDR1 LGHNA, CDR2 YNFKEQ. CDR3 sequence reads: CASSQETHREGTGTQYF. The CDR3 nucleotides are TGTGCCAGCAGCCAAGAGACCCACCGGGAAGGGACGGGGACCCAGTACTTC.

The rearrangement joins TRBV6-4 to TRBJ1-5; D not certain. Germline assignment: CDR1 MRHNA and CDR2 SNTAGT. This CDR3 has 13 amino acids. The V gene lost 4 bases and the J gene lost 4 bases, with 8 bases spanning the gap. CDR3 nucleotides: TGTGCCAGCAGTGCCGAGGAGAATCAGCCCCAGCATTTT. This codes for CASSAEENQPQHF.

This chain links TRBV7-9 with TRBJ1-4, with 8 bases fitting TRBD1. J was trimmed by 4 bases and V by 5 bases; bases with no gene match: 6. Germline loops: CDR1 SEHNR, CDR2 FQNEAQ (reference sequence). This CDR3 comprises 15 residues. The CDR3 loop is CASSPGQGRNEKLFF. CDR3 in DNA: TGTGCCAGCAGCCCCGGACAGGGCCGTAATGAAAAACTGTTTTTT.

The V call is TRBV29-1, the J call TRBJ1-2; a possible D gene is TRBD1 (5 bases). CDR3 length equals 12 residues. Germline lookup yields CDR1 SQVTM and CDR2 ANQGSEA. V lost 4 bases to trimming and J lost 2 bases, with 8 bases between them. CDR3 region: CSVAGLNYGYTF. CDR3 coding DNA: TGCAGCGTTGCGGGGCTGAACTATGGCTACACCTTC.

The CDR3 bases are TGCGCCAGCAGCTTGGGCCCAGCCAGCACAGATACGCAGTATTTT. It yields the protein CASSLGPASTDTQYF. The rearrangement joins TRBV5-1 to TRBJ2-3, with D unclear. V was pared by 0 bases and J by 0 bases, with 8 bases between. CDR3 length equals 15 residues. The germline V gene has CDR1 SGHRS and CDR2 YFSETQ.

The chain joins TRBV9 to TRBJ2-1, with D tentatively TRBD1 or TRBD2 (5 bases each). From germline, CDR1 is SGDLS and CDR2 YYNGEE. The length of the CDR3 is 16 residues. The V end was cut by 4 bases, the J end by 9 bases, with 23 bases between. The CDR3 DNA sequence: TGTGCCAGCAGCCCCCGTGGGGGAGTTAAAAGGGTTGAGCAGTTCTTC. It specifies CASSPRGGVKRVEQFF. Together with reference TRBV9 and TRBJ2-1, the CDR3 gives the full variable domain: DSGVTQTPKHLITATGQRVTLRCSPRSGDLSVYWYQQSLDQGLQFLIQYYNGEERAKGNILERFSAQQFPDLHSELNLSSLELGDSALYFCASSPRGGVKRVEQFFGPGTRLTVL.

This clone has more than one count but fewer than ten. This chain joins TRBV4-1 and TRBJ1-2; 7 bases fit TRBD1. The CDR3 is 15 residues long. The ends lost 2 bases at V and 6 bases at J; junction bases unmatched: 9. Germline loops: CDR1 MGHRA, CDR2 YSYEKL. As DNA, the CDR3 is TGCGCCAGCAGCCAACCAAGACAGGGAGCCCATGGCTACACCTTC. This codes for CASSQPRQGAHGYTF.

The rearrangement links TRBV13 to TRBJ1-1, with TRBD1 identical over 8 bases. Per germline, CDR1 PRHDT and CDR2 FYEKMQ (reference sequence). The junction had 10 bases not matched to a gene; V was cut back by 0 bases and J by 4 bases. CDR3 length: 17 amino acids. CDR3 sequence: CASSLGLTRQGTTEAFF. The CDR3 DNA sequence: TGTGCCAGCAGCTTAGGCCTAACGAGACAGGGGACCACTGAAGCTTTCTTT.

V gene TRBV7-9 combines with J gene TRBJ2-7; TRBD1 might be the D (5 bases). The CDR3 is made up of 13 amino acids. V was trimmed by 5 bases and J by 5 bases, leaving 13 bases between them. CDR1 is SEHNR and CDR2 is FQNEAQ in the germline V gene (reference sequence). CDR3 residues: CASSPQGAHEQYF. CDR3 bases: TGTGCCAGCAGCCCCCAAGGGGCCCACGAGCAGTACTTC.

This clone came up once. The chain uses TRBV6-6 and TRBJ1-1; D is ambiguous. V was shortened by 5 bases and J by 1 base, with 5 bases between the two germline ends. The CDR3 runs 12 residues. CDR1 is MNHNY, CDR2 SVGAGI, per germline (reference sequence). The CDR3 DNA reads TGTGCCAGCAGTGGTCGGAACACTGAAGCTTTCTTT. Protein: CASSGRNTEAFF.

This clone occurred a few times. This sequence joins TRBV29-1 and TRBJ2-7; D not resolved. CDR1 and CDR2 from the germline V gene are SQVTM and ANQGSEA. V was shortened by 5 bases and J by 3 bases, with 8 bases between the two germline ends. The CDR3 has 11 amino acids. The CDR3 DNA sequence: TGCAGCGTTAGGTGGGGCTACGAGCAGTACTTC. It translates to CSVRWGYEQYF.

V usage is TRBV5-5 and J usage is TRBJ1-1, with D possibly being TRBD1 (5 bases). Germline CDR1 reads SGHKS; CDR2 reads YYEKEE (reference sequence). V lost 2 bases, J lost 4 bases, and 18 bases lay in between. The CDR3 extends over 16 amino acids. CDR3 coding DNA: TGTGCCAGCAGCTTAGTCCCAGGGTTCATAAGCACTGAAGCTTTCTTT. Translating gives CASSLVPGFISTEAFF.

A few counts support this clone. The rearrangement links TRBV5-6 to TRBJ1-5, with a tentative D call TRBD1 (5 bases). The CDR3 extends over 15 amino acids. V was clipped by 0 bases and J by 7 bases, with 14 bases between them. CDR1 is SGHDT, CDR2 YYEEEE, per germline. The CDR3 DNA follows: TGTGCCAGCAGCTTGGGAAGACAGATTCTCCAGCCCCAGCATTTT. Amino acid sequence: CASSLGRQILQPQHF.

The rearrangement joins TRBV11-2 to TRBJ2-5, with D perhaps matching TRBD1 (5 bases). Germline values: CDR1 SGHAT, CDR2 FQNNGV. Trimming shortened V by 4 bases and J by 5 bases, and 8 bases separated the two germline ends. The CDR3 extends over 12 amino acids. CDR3 region: CASSSGWETQYF. DNA for the CDR3: TGTGCCAGCAGCTCAGGGTGGGAGACCCAGTACTTC.

Here the CDR3 reads CASSFSGGAYQETQYF. CDR3 bases: TGTGCCAGCAGCTTTAGCGGGGGGGCGTACCAAGAGACCCAGTACTTC. J is TRBJ2-5 and V is TRBV7-2, with TRBD2 matching 11 bases. From germline, CDR1 is SGHTA and CDR2 FQGNSA. This CDR3 spans 16 amino acids. Unmatched junction bases numbered 3, after V lost 3 bases and J lost 0 bases.

This chain links TRBV19 with TRBJ1-2, with D perhaps TRBD1 (5 bases). Germline V gene sequence: CDR1 LNHDA, CDR2 SQIVND (reference sequence). The germline V and J ends were trimmed by 3 bases and 7 bases, with 15 bases remaining between them. The CDR3 is 14 amino acids. CDR3 region: CASSMRGPSSGYTF. CDR3 sequence (DNA): TGTGCCAGTAGTATGAGGGGCCCCTCGTCTGGCTACACCTTC.

The V call is TRBV5-1, the J call TRBJ1-6; D remains unclear. Germline CDR1 SGHRS, CDR2 YFSETQ. V was pared by 0 bases and J by 6 bases, with 19 bases between. The CDR3 has 18 amino acids. CDR3 DNA sequence: TGCGCCAGCAGCTTGGACGGGCAGATTCGTGGCCCTAATTCACCCCTCCACTTT. This gives the protein CASSLDGQIRGPNSPLHF. The full variable domain, rest sourced from reference TRBV5-1 and TRBJ1-6, is KAGVTQTPRYLIKTRGQQVTLSCSPISGHRSVSWYQQTPGQGLQFLFEYFSETQRNKGNFPGRFSGRQFSNSRSEMNVSTLELGDSALYLCASSLDGQIRGPNSPLHFGNGTRLTVT.

The CDR3 loop is CASSFSGGANNEQFF. As DNA, the CDR3 is TGTGCCAGCAGCTTTAGCGGGGGGGCAAACAATGAGCAGTTCTTC. J is TRBJ2-1 and V is TRBV7-2, with TRBD2 identical over 11 bases. The CDR3 length is 15 residues. Germline CDR1 SGHTA, CDR2 FQGNSA. V lost 3 bases and J lost 5; bases outside the gene matches: 3.

The chain is built from TRBV6-1 and TRBJ2-3, with D possibly being TRBD2 (7 bases). From germline, CDR1 is MNHNS and CDR2 SASEGT. V lost 7 bases and J lost 2, with 13 bases in between. The CDR3 extends over 14 amino acids. The CDR3 DNA reads TGTGCCAGCACAAAGGGGGGGGACACAGATACGCAGTATTTT. This sequence encodes CASTKGGDTDTQYF.

The V and J genes are TRBV7-2 and TRBJ2-3, with no clear D. Germline V gene lookup returns CDR1 SGHTA and CDR2 FQGNSA. Trimming cost V 3 bases and J 3 bases, with 13 bases left between them. This CDR3 spans 15 amino acids. The chain's CDR3 is CASSLRRSMTDTQYF. CDR3 coding DNA: TGTGCCAGCAGCTTGCGTAGGTCTATGACAGATACGCAGTATTTT.

The chain links TRBV27 to TRBJ1-2; D perhaps matches TRBD1 (6 bases). Germline V gives CDR1 MNHEY, CDR2 SMNVEV (reference sequence). The CDR3 has 15 residues. Deletions cut 3 bases from V and 8 bases from J, with 19 bases between. CDR3 nucleotide sequence: TGTGCCAGCAGTTTCTCAGGGGCCTCTGTTTTGGGCTACACCTTC. Translated: CASSFSGASVLGYTF.

The chain carries TRBV18 and TRBJ1-2; perhaps TRBD1 as D (6 bases). Deletions cut 4 bases from V and 4 bases from J, with 13 bases between. Germline values: CDR1 KGHSH, CDR2 LQKENI. There are 14 residues in the CDR3. CDR3 nucleotides: TGTGCCAGCTCACTGGACAGTTCCCTCTATGGCTACACCTTC. Translated: CASSLDSSLYGYTF.

The V call is TRBV5-1, the J call TRBJ2-7, with 11 bases matching TRBD1. CDR1 and CDR2 from the germline V gene are SGHRS and YFSETQ. The CDR3 totals 14 residues. The trim removed 4 bases at V and 3 bases at J, leaving 3 bases unmatched. The CDR3 loop is CASSVGQGVYEQYF. The CDR3 DNA follows: TGCGCCAGCAGCGTGGGACAGGGGGTCTACGAGCAGTACTTC.

The rearrangement joins TRBV30 to TRBJ2-7, with TRBD1 matching over 8 bases. The CDR3 runs to 13 residues. The V gene's germline CDR1 is GTSNPN and CDR2 SVGIG (reference sequence). V was clipped by 4 bases and J by 3 bases; unmatched bases: 5. The CDR3 here is CAWTLGTGYEQYF. The CDR3 DNA follows: TGTGCCTGGACTCTCGGGACAGGCTACGAGCAGTACTTC.

This clone was observed a handful of times. The chain links TRBV7-2 to TRBJ2-5, with 12 bases fitting TRBD2. Germline V gene data show CDR1 as SGHTA and CDR2 as FQGNSA. The V gene end was trimmed by 2 bases and the J gene end by 6 bases; junction bases not matched to a gene: 7. The CDR3 consists of 16 residues. In DNA, the CDR3 is TGTGCCAGCAGCTTAATGCCTAGCGGGGGGGCCCAGACCCAGTACTTC. Its translation is CASSLMPSGGAQTQYF.

J is TRBJ1-4 and V is TRBV28; 9 bases are a match to TRBD1. This CDR3 is built from 12 residues. V gave up 6 bases and J gave up 8 bases; unmatched junction bases: 1. Germline V gene sequence: CDR1 MDHEN, CDR2 SYDVKM. CDR3 nucleotide sequence: TGTGCCAGCAGGGACAGGGGAGAAAAACTGTTTTTT. It translates to CASRDRGEKLFF.

The chain uses TRBV5-1 and TRBJ1-1, with a possible D match to TRBD1 (5 bases). This CDR3 is built from 15 residues. CDR1 is SGHRS, CDR2 YFSETQ, per germline. V lost 0 bases and J lost 1, with 10 bases in between. The DNA of the CDR3 is TGCGCCAGCAGCTTGGGAGGGACCGGGAACACTGAAGCTTTCTTT. Amino acid sequence: CASSLGGTGNTEAFF.